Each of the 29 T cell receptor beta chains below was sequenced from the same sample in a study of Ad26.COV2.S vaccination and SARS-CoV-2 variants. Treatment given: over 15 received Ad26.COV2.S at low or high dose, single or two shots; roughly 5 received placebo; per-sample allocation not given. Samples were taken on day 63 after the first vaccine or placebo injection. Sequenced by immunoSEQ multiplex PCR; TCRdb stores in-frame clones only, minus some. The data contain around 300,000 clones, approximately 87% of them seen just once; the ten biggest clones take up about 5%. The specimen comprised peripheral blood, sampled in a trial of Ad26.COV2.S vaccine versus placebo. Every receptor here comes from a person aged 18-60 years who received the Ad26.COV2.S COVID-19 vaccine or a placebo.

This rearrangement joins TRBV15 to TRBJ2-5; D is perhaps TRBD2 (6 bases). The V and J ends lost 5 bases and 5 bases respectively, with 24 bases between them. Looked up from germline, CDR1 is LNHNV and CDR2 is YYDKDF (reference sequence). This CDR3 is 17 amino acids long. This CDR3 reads CATSGLQTVGLAETQYF. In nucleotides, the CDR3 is TGTGCCACCAGCGGTTTACAAACTGTCGGGCTAGCGGAGACCCAGTACTTC.

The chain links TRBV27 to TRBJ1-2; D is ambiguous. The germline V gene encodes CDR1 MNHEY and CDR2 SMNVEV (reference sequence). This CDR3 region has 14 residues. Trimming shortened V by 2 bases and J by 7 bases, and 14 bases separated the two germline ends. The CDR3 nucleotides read TGTGCCAGCAGTTTAAGATACCTTGACGGTGGCTACACCTTC. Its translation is CASSLRYLDGGYTF.

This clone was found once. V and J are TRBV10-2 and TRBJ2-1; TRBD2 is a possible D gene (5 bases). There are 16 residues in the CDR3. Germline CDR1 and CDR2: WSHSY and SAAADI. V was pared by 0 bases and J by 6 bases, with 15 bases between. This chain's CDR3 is CASSESEEPGRNEQFF. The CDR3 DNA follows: TGCGCCAGCAGTGAGTCGGAGGAGCCTGGACGCAATGAGCAGTTCTTC.

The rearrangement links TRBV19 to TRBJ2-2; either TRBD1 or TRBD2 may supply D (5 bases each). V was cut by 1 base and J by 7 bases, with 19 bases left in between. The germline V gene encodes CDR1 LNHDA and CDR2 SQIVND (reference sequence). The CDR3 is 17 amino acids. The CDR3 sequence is CASSIAPGTVRGGELFF. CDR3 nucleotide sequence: TGTGCCAGTAGTATAGCCCCCGGGACCGTTAGAGGCGGGGAGCTGTTTTTT.

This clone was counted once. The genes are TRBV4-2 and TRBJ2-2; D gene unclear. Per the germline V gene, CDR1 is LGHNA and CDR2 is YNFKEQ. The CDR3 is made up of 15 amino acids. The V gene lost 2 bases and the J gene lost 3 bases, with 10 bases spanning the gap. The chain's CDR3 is CASSQIGRDTGELFF. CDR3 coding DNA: TGTGCCAGCAGCCAAATAGGGCGAGACACCGGGGAGCTGTTTTTT.

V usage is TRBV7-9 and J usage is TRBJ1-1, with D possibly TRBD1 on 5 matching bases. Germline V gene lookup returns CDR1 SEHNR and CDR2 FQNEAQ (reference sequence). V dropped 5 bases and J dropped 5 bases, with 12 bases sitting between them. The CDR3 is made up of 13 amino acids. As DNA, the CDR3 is TGTGCCAGCAGCCGGGCAGGGTCGACTGAAGCTTTCTTT. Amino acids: CASSRAGSTEAFF.

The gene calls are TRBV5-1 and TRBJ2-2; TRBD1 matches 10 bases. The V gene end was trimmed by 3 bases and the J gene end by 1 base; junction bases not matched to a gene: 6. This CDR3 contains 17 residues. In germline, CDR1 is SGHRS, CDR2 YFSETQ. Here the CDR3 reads CASSSRQGARNTGELFF. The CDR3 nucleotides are TGCGCCAGCAGCTCACGACAGGGGGCTAGGAACACCGGGGAGCTGTTTTTT.

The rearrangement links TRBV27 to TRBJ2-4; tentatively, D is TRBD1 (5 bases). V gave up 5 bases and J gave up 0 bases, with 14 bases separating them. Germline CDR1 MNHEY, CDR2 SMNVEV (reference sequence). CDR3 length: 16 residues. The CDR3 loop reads CASSPRTTLAKNIQYF. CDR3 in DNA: TGTGCCAGCAGTCCCCGGACAACCCTAGCCAAAAACATTCAGTACTTC.

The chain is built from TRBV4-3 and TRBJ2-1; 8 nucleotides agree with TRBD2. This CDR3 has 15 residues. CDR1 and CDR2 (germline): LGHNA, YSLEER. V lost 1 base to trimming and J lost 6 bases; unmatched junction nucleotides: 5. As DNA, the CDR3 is TGCGCCAGCAGCCAAGGGAGCGGGAGAGGCAATGAGCAGTTCTTC. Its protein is CASSQGSGRGNEQFF.

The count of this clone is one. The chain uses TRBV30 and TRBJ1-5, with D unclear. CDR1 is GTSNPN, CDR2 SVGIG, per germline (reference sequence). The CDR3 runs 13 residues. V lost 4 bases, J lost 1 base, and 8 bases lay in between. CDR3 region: CAWTVSSNQPQHF. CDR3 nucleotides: TGTGCCTGGACAGTCTCCAGCAATCAGCCCCAGCATTTT. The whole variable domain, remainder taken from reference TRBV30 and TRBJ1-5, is SQTIHQWPATLVQPVGSPLSLECTVEGTSNPNLYWYRQAAGRGLQLLFYSVGIGQISSEVPQNLSASRPQDRQFILSSKKLLLSDSGFYLCAWTVSSNQPQHFGDGTRLSIL.

The CDR3 DNA sequence: TGTGCCAGCAGTTTCGACAGTTACGGAGAGCAGTTCTTC. This codes for CASSFDSYGEQFF. The chain couples TRBV27 to TRBJ2-1; D may be TRBD1 (5 bases). Trimming removed 3 bases from V and 10 bases from J, with 13 bases in between. CDR3 length equals 13 residues. Germline-derived CDR1 and CDR2 are MNHEY and SMNVEV (reference sequence).

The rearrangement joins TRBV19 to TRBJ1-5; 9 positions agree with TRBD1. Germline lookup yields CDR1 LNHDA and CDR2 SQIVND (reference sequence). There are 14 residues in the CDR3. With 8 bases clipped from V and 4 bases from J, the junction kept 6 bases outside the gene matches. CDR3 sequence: CASDRDRVNQPQHF. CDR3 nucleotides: TGTGCCAGTGACCGGGACAGGGTGAATCAGCCCCAGCATTTT. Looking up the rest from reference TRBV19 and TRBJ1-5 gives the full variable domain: DGGITQSPKYLFRKEGQNVTLSCEQNLNHDAMYWYRQDPGQGLRLIYYSQIVNDFQKGDIAEGYSVSREKKESFPLTVTSAQKNPTAFYLCASDRDRVNQPQHFGDGTRLSIL.

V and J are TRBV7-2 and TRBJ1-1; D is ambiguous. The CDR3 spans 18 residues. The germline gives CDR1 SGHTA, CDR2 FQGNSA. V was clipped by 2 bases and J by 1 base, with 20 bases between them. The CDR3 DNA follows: TGTGCCAGCAGCTTAACAGCCCCTATTCAGGTCAGGAACACTGAAGCTTTCTTT. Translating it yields CASSLTAPIQVRNTEAFF.

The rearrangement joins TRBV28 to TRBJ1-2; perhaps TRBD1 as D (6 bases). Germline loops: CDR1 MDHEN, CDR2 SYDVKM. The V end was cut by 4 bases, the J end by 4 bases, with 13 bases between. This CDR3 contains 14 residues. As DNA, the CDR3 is TGTGCCAGCAGTTCAAACAGGGCACTCTATGGCTACACCTTC. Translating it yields CASSSNRALYGYTF.

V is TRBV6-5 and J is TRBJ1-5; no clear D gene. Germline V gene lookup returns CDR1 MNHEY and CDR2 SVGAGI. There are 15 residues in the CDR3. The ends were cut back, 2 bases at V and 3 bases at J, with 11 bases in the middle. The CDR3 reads CASSYRAAPNQPQHF. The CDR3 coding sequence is TGTGCCAGCAGTTACAGGGCTGCTCCCAATCAGCCCCAGCATTTT.

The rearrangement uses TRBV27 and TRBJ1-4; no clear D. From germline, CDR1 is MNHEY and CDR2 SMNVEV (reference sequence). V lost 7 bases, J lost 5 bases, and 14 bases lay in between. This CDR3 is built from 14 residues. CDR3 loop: CASTWAGRNEKLFF. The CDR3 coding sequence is TGTGCCAGCACCTGGGCCGGTAGAAATGAAAAACTGTTTTTT.

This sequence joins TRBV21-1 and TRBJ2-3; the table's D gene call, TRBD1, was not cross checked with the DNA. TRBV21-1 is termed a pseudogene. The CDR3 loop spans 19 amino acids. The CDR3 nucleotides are TGTGCCAGCAGCAAAGAACCTCCCCACCGGGACAGGGGAACAGATACGCAGTATTTT. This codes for CASSKEPPHRDRGTDTQYF.

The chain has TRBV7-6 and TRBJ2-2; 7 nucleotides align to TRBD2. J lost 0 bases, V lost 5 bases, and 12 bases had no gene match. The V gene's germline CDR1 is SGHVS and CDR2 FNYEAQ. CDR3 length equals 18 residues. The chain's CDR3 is CASSTLGPLAANTGELFF. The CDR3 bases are TGTGCCAGCAGCACTTTAGGCCCGCTAGCGGCGAACACCGGGGAGCTGTTTTTT.

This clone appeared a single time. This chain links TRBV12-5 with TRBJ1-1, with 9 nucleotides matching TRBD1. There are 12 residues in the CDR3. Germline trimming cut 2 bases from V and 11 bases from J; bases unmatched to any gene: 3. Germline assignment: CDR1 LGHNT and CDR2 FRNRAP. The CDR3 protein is CASGLWDRVAFF. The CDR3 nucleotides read TGTGCTAGTGGTTTGTGGGACAGGGTTGCTTTCTTT.

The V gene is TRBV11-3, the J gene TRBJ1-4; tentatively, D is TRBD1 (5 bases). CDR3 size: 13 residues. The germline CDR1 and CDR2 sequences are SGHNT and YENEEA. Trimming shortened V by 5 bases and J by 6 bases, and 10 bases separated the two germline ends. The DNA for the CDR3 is TGTGCCAGCAGCGGGGGGTCAGATGAAAAACTGTTTTTT. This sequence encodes CASSGGSDEKLFF.

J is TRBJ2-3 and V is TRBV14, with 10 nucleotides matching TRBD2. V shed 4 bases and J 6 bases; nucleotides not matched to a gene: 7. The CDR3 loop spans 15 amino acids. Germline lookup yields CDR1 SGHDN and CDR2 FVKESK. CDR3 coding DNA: TGTGCCAGCAGCCCTAGCGGGGGCCTTGTGGATACGCAGTATTTT. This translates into CASSPSGGLVDTQYF.

The CDR3 bases are TGTGCCAGCAGCTCCGCATTAGGGCAGTTCTTC. It translates to CASSSALGQFF. The chain combines TRBV12-3 or TRBV12-4 with TRBJ2-1; D is ambiguous. The CDR3 runs to 11 residues. V dropped 6 bases and J dropped 12 bases, with 12 bases sitting between them.

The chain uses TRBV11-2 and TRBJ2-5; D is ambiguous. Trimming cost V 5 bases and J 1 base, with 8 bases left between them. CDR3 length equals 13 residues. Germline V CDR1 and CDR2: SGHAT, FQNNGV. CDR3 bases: TGTGCCAGCAGCCTTGGGATCCAAGAGACCCAGTACTTC. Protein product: CASSLGIQETQYF.

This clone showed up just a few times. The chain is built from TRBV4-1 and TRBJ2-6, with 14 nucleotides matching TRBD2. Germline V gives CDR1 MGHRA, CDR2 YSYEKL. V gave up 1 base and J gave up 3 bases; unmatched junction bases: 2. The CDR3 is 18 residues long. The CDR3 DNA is TGCGCCAGCAGCCAAGTGACTAGCGGGAGGGGTGGGGCCAACGTCCTGACTTTC. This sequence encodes CASSQVTSGRGGANVLTF.

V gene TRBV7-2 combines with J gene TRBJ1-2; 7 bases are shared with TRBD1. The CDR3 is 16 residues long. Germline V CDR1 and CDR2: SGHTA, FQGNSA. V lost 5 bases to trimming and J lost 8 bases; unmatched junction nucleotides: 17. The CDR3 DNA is TGTGCCAGCAGCGCGTCTCAAGGACAGGCCCTGAAGGGCTACACCTTC. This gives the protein CASSASQGQALKGYTF.

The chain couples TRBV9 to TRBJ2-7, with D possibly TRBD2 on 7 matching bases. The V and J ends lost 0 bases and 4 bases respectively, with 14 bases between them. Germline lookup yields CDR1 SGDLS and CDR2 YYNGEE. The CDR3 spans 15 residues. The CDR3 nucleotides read TGTGCCAGCAGCGTAGGAGGCGGGGGCGTTTACGAGCAGTACTTC. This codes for CASSVGGGGVYEQYF.

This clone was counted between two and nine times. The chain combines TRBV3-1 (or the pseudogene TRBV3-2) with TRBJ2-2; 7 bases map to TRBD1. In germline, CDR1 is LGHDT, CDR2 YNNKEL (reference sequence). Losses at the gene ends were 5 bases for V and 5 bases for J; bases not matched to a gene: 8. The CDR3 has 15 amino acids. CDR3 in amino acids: CASSYSGTATGELFF. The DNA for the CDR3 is TGTGCCAGCAGCTACTCCGGGACAGCAACCGGGGAGCTGTTTTTT.

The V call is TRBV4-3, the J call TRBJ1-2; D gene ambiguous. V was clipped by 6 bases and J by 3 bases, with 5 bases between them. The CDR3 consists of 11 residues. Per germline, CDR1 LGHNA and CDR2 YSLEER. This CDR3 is CASRKDYGYTF. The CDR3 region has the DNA TGCGCCAGCAGAAAGGACTATGGCTACACCTTC.

For the CDR3, the DNA is TGTGCCAGCTCCTTGCAGGGGGCGAGGAACACTGAAGCTTTCTTT. It is translated as CASSLQGARNTEAFF. The chain employs TRBV28 and TRBJ1-1, with 8 bases fitting TRBD1. The V gene's germline CDR1 is MDHEN and CDR2 SYDVKM. The CDR3 totals 15 residues. Trimming cost V 8 bases and J 1 base; bases outside gene matches: 9. The variable domain in full, with the rest retrieved from reference TRBV28 and TRBJ1-1, is DVKVTQSSRYLVKRTGEKVFLECVQDMDHENMFWYRQDPGLGLRLIYFSYDVKMKEKGDIPEGYSVSREKKERFSLILESASTNQTSMYLCASSLQGARNTEAFFGQGTRLTVV.